The text below deals with one T cell receptor (beta chain). This entry is derived from a study of technical replicates of blood from a few donors. The method was immunoSEQ multiplex PCR; TCRdb's version includes in-frame clones alone and lacks a portion of them. This sample carries roughly 80,000 clones, 70% to 90% of them seen once, and the ten largest clones take roughly 0.41%. The CDR3 spans 15 residues. Per germline, CDR1 MNHEY and CDR2 SVGAGI. V lost 4 bases and J lost 6, with 15 bases in between. The chain has TRBV6-5 and TRBJ1-4, with a possible D match to TRBD1 (6 bases). The clonotype comes from a human donor in good health. The specimen was T cells isolated from PBMCs. CDR3: CASSFATGSYEKLFF. The CDR3 region has the DNA TGTGCCAGCAGTTTTGCGACAGGCAGTTATGAAAAACTGTTTTTT.